This T cell receptor (beta chain) was found in a study of cytomegalovirus exposure and HLA in healthy donors. Broader study findings: Reported results showed that the classifier diagnosed cytomegalovirus status with high specificity and sensitivity. The majority of TCR sequences were rare, yet some public TCRs appeared in many donors. In vitro data verified a few CMV-associated chains as specific for CMV antigens. The study flagged some 170 TCR beta chains as cytomegalovirus-associated.

V was shortened by 0 bases and J by 4 bases, with 13 bases between the two germline ends. This CDR3 region has 15 residues. Germline assignment: CDR1 SGHRS and CDR2 YFSETQ. Produced via immunoSEQ multiplex PCR; TCRdb's table is partial and in-frame only. The repertoire holds 130,000 to 150,000 clones, with roughly nine tenths as singletons. About this clone: Antigen: not known.

What was sequenced was PBMCs. This chain joins TRBV5-1 and TRBJ1-1, with D uncertain. This sequence originates from a man aged 18 to 29 in good health and CMV-seronegative. CDR3 DNA sequence: TGCGCCAGCAGCTTGGCCCTTGCAGGTCCCACTGAAGCTTTCTTT. This codes for CASSLALAGPTEAFF.